The clone carrying this T cell receptor (beta chain) was recorded only once. Full-length variable regions came from constant-region reverse primers plus semi-nested Nested Universal Primer A PCR. Using its own MiXCR run on the 5' RACE reads, TCRdb lists one record per CDR3 protein. The sample carries approximately 60,000 distinct CDR3 sequences, 22% recorded once. V dropped 3 bases and J dropped 9 bases, with 7 bases sitting between them. The CDR3 length is 11 residues. Germline CDR1 is SGHTA and CDR2 is FQGNSA. This TCR came from a female donor with breast cancer. Sample: memory CD4+ T cells sorted from a lymph node. Subset indicated: memory CD4+ T cells, CD4+CD45RO+CD25-. The rearrangement uses TRBV7-2 and TRBJ2-3; D is undetermined. CDR3 protein: CASSFYQTQYF. As DNA, the CDR3 is TGTGCCAGCAGCTTTTATCAGACGCAGTATTTT.